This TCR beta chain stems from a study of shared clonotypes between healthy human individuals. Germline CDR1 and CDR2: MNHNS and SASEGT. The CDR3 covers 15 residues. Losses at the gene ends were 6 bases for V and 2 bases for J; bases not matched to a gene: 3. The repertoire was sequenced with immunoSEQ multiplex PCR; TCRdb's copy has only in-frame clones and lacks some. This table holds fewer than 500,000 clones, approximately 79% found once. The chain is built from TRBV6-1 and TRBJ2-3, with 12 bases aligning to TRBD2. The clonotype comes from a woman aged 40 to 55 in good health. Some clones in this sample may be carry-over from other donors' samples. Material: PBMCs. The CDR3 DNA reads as TGTGCCAGCAGCCGACTAGCGGGGGCCACAGATACGCAGTATTTT. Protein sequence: CASSRLAGATDTQYF.